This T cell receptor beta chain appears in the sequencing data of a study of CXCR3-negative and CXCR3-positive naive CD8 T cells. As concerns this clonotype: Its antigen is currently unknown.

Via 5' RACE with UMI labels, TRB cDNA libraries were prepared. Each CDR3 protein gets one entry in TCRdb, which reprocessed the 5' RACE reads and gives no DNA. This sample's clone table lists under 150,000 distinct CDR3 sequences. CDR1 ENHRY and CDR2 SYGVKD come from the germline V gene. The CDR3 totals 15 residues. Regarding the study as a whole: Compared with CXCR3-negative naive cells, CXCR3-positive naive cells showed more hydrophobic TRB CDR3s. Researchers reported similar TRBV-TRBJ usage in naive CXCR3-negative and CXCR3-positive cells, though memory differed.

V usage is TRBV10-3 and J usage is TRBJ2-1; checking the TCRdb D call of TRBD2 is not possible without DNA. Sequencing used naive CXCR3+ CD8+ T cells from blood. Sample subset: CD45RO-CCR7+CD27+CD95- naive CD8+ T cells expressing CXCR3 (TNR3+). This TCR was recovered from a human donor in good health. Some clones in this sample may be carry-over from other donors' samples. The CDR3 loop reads CAIRASGPIGNEQFF.